Each of the 20 T cell receptor beta chains below was sequenced from the same sample in a study of blood T cell repertoires in COVID-19. Generated by immunoSEQ multiplex PCR, the TCRdb table keeps only in-frame clones and is missing some. This table holds tens of thousands of clones, 70% to 80% found once. The sequenced sample was PBMCs or T cells enriched from blood (not recorded which). These TCRs come from a woman in her 50s with acute COVID-19.

This chain links TRBV6-8 with TRBJ1-5, with D perhaps TRBD1 (5 bases). This CDR3 spans 14 amino acids. CDR1 and CDR2 (germline): MNHGY, SAAAGT. With 7 bases removed from V and 5 bases from J, the gap between germline ends came to 15 bases. CDR3: CASNPHGGHQPQHF. The DNA of the CDR3 is TGTGCCAGCAACCCTCACGGGGGACATCAGCCCCAGCATTTT.

This chain uses TRBV12-3 or TRBV12-4 with TRBJ1-6, with 7 bases identical to TRBD1. J gave up 14 bases and V 4 bases, and 8 bases lay outside the gene matches. The length of the CDR3 is 13 residues. The CDR3 bases are TGTGCCAGCAGTTCGGACAGGCCGAGGGCCCTCCACTTT. It is translated as CASSSDRPRALHF.

A single count supports this clone. The chain joins TRBV6-5 to TRBJ1-1; no definite D call. CDR1 and CDR2 (germline): MNHEY, SVGAGI. The V end was cut by 6 bases, the J end by 3 bases, with 11 bases between. The CDR3 is made up of 13 amino acids. CDR3 nucleotide sequence: TGTGCCAGCAGCAGGATACCCGACACTGAAGCTTTCTTT. Residues: CASSRIPDTEAFF.

The V gene is TRBV28, the J gene TRBJ1-2, with TRBD1 identical over 9 bases. Germline CDR1 reads MDHEN; CDR2 reads SYDVKM. The length of the CDR3 is 16 residues. The V segment lost 1 base and the J segment 4 bases; nucleotides outside the gene matches: 7. CDR3 sequence (DNA): TGTGCCAGCAGTTTATCCGGGACAGGGAGGAGCTATGGCTACACCTTC. Encoded protein: CASSLSGTGRSYGYTF.

The sample holds a few counts of this clone. The rearrangement uses TRBV19 and TRBJ1-4; weak D call: TRBD1 (6 bases). Germline loops: CDR1 LNHDA, CDR2 SQIVND (reference sequence). V dropped 3 bases and J dropped 3 bases, with 14 bases sitting between them. The CDR3 totals 16 residues. As DNA, the CDR3 is TGTGCCAGTAGTATGGCAGGGGTGGCCTCTAATGAAAAACTGTTTTTT. Protein sequence: CASSMAGVASNEKLFF.

V and J are TRBV3-1 (or the pseudogene TRBV3-2) and TRBJ1-4; unclear D gene. Deletions cut 6 bases from V and 3 bases from J, with 14 bases between. This CDR3 spans 15 amino acids. Per germline, CDR1 LGHDT and CDR2 YNNKEL (reference sequence). CDR3 coding DNA: TGTGCCAGCAGTTCTGTCGACACCTCTAATGAAAAACTGTTTTTT. Its translation: CASSSVDTSNEKLFF.

The genes are TRBV4-2 and TRBJ2-3, with TRBD2 matching over 12 bases. Germline values: CDR1 LGHNA, CDR2 YNFKEQ. V was clipped by 2 bases and J by 4 bases; unmatched bases: 10. The CDR3 extends over 18 amino acids. This CDR3 reads CASSQSRLAGVYPDTQYF. Here the CDR3 DNA reads TGTGCCAGCAGCCAATCCAGACTAGCGGGGGTTTATCCAGATACGCAGTATTTT.

V usage is TRBV3-1 (or the pseudogene TRBV3-2) and J usage is TRBJ2-1; TRBD2 agrees at 7 bases. With 4 bases clipped from V and 5 bases from J, the junction kept 14 bases outside the gene matches. The V gene's germline CDR1 is LGHDT and CDR2 YNNKEL (reference sequence). The CDR3 is 17 residues long. CDR3 bases: TGTGCCAGCAGCCGCAGCGGGATCAGGACTAGTCACAATGAGCAGTTCTTC. Its protein is CASSRSGIRTSHNEQFF.

J is TRBJ2-7 and V is TRBV18; TRBD1 matches at 9 bases. This CDR3 is built from 15 residues. The ends lost 4 bases at V and 4 bases at J; junction bases unmatched: 8. Germline assignment: CDR1 KGHSH and CDR2 LQKENI. The CDR3 sequence is CASSLTGTGSYEQYF. In DNA form, the CDR3 reads TGTGCCAGCTCACTTACCGGGACAGGGAGTTACGAGCAGTACTTC.

This chain uses TRBV11-3 with TRBJ2-7, with a tentative D call TRBD1 (5 bases). V was shortened by 0 bases and J by 0 bases, with 18 bases between the two germline ends. Germline CDR1 SGHNT, CDR2 YENEEA. The CDR3 length is 18 residues. Here the CDR3 DNA reads TGTGCCAGCAGCTTAGATCTTACAGGCCAATTTCCCTCCTACGAGCAGTACTTC. Residues: CASSLDLTGQFPSYEQYF.

This chain joins TRBV3-1 (or the pseudogene TRBV3-2) and TRBJ1-1; the match to TRBD1 covers 8 bases. The CDR3 is 16 residues long. Germline CDR1 is LGHDT and CDR2 is YNNKEL (reference sequence). Trimming at V came to 1 base and at J to 8 bases, leaving 12 bases not matched to a gene. The CDR3 coding sequence is TGTGCCAGCAGCCAAGTAGGAGTTGGGACAGGATTCGAAGCTTTCTTT. Translating it yields CASSQVGVGTGFEAFF.

This chain uses TRBV6-5 with TRBJ2-3, with D possibly TRBD2 on 7 matching bases. V gave up 10 bases and J gave up 2 bases, with 19 bases separating them. The CDR3 loop spans 15 amino acids. Per germline, CDR1 MNHEY and CDR2 SVGAGI. CDR3 loop: CATAGAGAYTDTQYF. CDR3 sequence (DNA): TGTGCCACCGCGGGGGCGGGGGCCTACACAGATACGCAGTATTTT.

This clone occurred a few times. The rearrangement uses TRBV19 and TRBJ1-5; D unresolved. The CDR3 totals 15 residues. Germline CDR1 and CDR2: LNHDA and SQIVND (reference sequence). V was cut by 5 bases and J by 2 bases, with 13 bases left in between. The chain's CDR3 is CASSWFEAGNQPQHF. Written as DNA, the CDR3 is TGTGCCAGTAGTTGGTTCGAGGCTGGCAATCAGCCCCAGCATTTT.

V usage is TRBV23-1 and J usage is TRBJ1-4, with a tentative D call TRBD1 (5 bases). TRBV23-1 counts as an open reading frame of uncertain function. This CDR3 has 13 residues. V lost 3 bases and J 10 bases, leaving 12 bases between the germline ends. CDR3 sequence reads: CASSHSRVGKLFF. The CDR3, as DNA: TGCGCCAGCAGTCATAGCAGGGTCGGAAAACTGTTTTTT.

The chain carries TRBV7-9 and TRBJ2-5, with D possibly TRBD2 on 5 matching bases. The ends were cut back, 1 base at V and 3 bases at J, with 12 bases in the middle. This CDR3 has 15 amino acids. Looked up from germline, CDR1 is SEHNR and CDR2 is FQNEAQ (reference sequence). The CDR3 DNA reads as TGTGCCAGCAGCTTAGTGGGGAGCTACGAAGAGACCCAGTACTTC. It specifies CASSLVGSYEETQYF.

V is TRBV23-1 and J is TRBJ2-1; 10 bases are shared with TRBD1. TRBV23-1 carries the ORF label, with uncertain function. The V gene end was trimmed by 2 bases and the J gene end by 4 bases; junction bases not matched to a gene: 5. This CDR3 spans 16 amino acids. The DNA of the CDR3 is TGCGCCAGCAGTCAAGACCGGGACAGGGGTTACAATGAGCAGTTCTTC. Encoded protein: CASSQDRDRGYNEQFF.

The gene calls are TRBV5-1 and TRBJ2-1; 10 nucleotides agree with TRBD2. Per the germline V gene, CDR1 is SGHRS and CDR2 is YFSETQ. V dropped 4 bases and J dropped 9; count of bases not matched to a gene: 19. The CDR3 loop spans 18 amino acids. CDR3: CASSRFIRGTSEIREQFF. The CDR3 nucleotides read TGCGCCAGCAGCCGATTTATACGAGGGACTAGCGAAATCCGTGAGCAGTTCTTC.

The table lists this clone with a count of one. The chain carries TRBV19 and TRBJ1-5, with D unclear. The CDR3 covers 14 residues. CDR1 LNHDA and CDR2 SQIVND come from the germline V gene (reference sequence). The V and J ends lost 1 base and 6 bases respectively, with 10 bases between them. The CDR3 nucleotides read TGTGCCAGTAGTATAGCAACGGGGTTTCAGCCCCAGCATTTT. Protein sequence: CASSIATGFQPQHF.

This clone was observed a single time. The chain recombines TRBV14 with TRBJ2-2; 7 nucleotides agree with TRBD1. Trimming removed 1 base from V and 4 bases from J; junction bases left unmatched: 6. This CDR3 region has 16 residues. Germline loops: CDR1 SGHDN, CDR2 FVKESK. The CDR3 DNA sequence: TGTGCCAGCAGCCAAGTGAAGGGGGCGGGCACCGGGGAGCTGTTTTTT. Residues: CASSQVKGAGTGELFF.

The V gene is TRBV5-5, the J gene TRBJ1-2; maybe TRBD1 (6 bases). From germline, CDR1 is SGHKS and CDR2 YYEKEE (reference sequence). The CDR3 has 14 amino acids. V was pared by 1 base and J by 3 bases, with 10 bases between. CDR3 DNA: TGTGCCAGCAGCTTGCTCACAGGGCACTATGGCTACACCTTC. Its translation is CASSLLTGHYGYTF. Variable domain in full (rest from reference TRBV5-5 and TRBJ1-2): DAGVTQSPTHLIKTRGQQVTLRCSPISGHKSVSWYQQVLGQGPQFIFQYYEKEERGRGNFPDRFSARQFPNYSSELNVNALLLGDSALYLCASSLLTGHYGYTFGSGTRLTVV.